This T cell receptor beta chain originates from a study of patients and donors after allogeneic stem cell transplantation. TCRdb recomputed calls from the RT-PCR reads with MiXCR, one row per CDR3 protein. The sample includes approximately 410,000 distinct CDR3 sequences, roughly 17% of them seen just once. The CDR3 consists of 16 residues. V gave up 2 bases and J gave up 2 bases; unmatched junction bases: 4. This chain uses TRBV12-3 or TRBV12-4 with TRBJ2-5; 11 nucleotides agree with TRBD1. Sequences were obtained from blood, either unsorted or a sorted T cell fraction (not recorded which). The sequence derives from a human donor who was either an allogeneic HSCT recipient or a stem cell or donor lymphocyte infusion donor (not recorded which). It is not recorded whose cells these are; they may come from a transplant donor. The CDR3 region is CASSLTGQGAQETQYF. The CDR3 DNA reads as TGTGCCAGCAGTTTAACCGGACAGGGGGCTCAAGAGACCCAGTACTTC.